This TCR beta chain was found in a study of blood T cells in healthy people across ages. Study in general: Every two T cells gave about one barcoded beta molecule via template switching.

Next came a second PCR, run for about 6 to 12 cycles, which used a sample-barcoded 5' primer along with a J-beta primer mix. TCRdb passed the 5' RACE reads through MiXCR, listing each CDR3 protein once. The sample has some 1.5 million distinct CDR3 sequences; approximately 39% are singletons. This clonotype was counted only a few times. Each donor was a healthy Caucasian individual from Russia, aged 6 to 90. PBMCs numbering at least 6 million were isolated per sample. The CDR3 runs 13 residues. Germline V gene data show CDR1 as SQVTM and CDR2 as ANQGSEA. Between the trimmed V and J ends, which lost 0 bases and 0 bases, there was a span of 5 bases.

The chain is built from TRBV29-1 and TRBJ1-2; D uncertain. The receptor comes from a woman under 30 in good health. The sample consisted of blood. The CDR3 DNA sequence: TGCAGCGTTGAAGATATGGCTAACTATGGCTACACCTTC. Residues: CSVEDMANYGYTF.